The 29 T cell receptor beta chains presented below share a single source sample, sequenced in a study of blood T cell repertoires in COVID-19. Data came from immunoSEQ multiplex PCR; TCRdb stores just in-frame clones and leaves some out. The sample has about 59,000 clones, around 81% seen once. Specimen: peripheral blood. The receptor set was obtained from a woman older than 75 with acute or convalescent COVID-19.

The CDR3 here is CATSDPGLTTDTQYF. CDR3 coding DNA: TGTGCCACCAGTGACCCGGGACTAACCACAGATACGCAGTATTTT. The chain couples TRBV24-1 to TRBJ2-3, with 7 bases matching TRBD2. The CDR3 totals 15 residues. V shed 4 bases and J 2 bases; nucleotides not matched to a gene: 5. Germline-derived CDR1 and CDR2 are KGHDR and SFDVKD.

J is TRBJ2-7 and V is TRBV3-1 (or the pseudogene TRBV3-2); tentatively, D is TRBD2 (6 bases). The CDR3 spans 13 residues. Trimming shortened V by 4 bases and J by 1 base, and 8 bases separated the two germline ends. Looked up from germline, CDR1 is LGHDT and CDR2 is YNNKEL (reference sequence). The CDR3 here is CASSPGTSYEQYF. The CDR3 DNA is TGTGCCAGCAGCCCAGGGACTTCCTACGAGCAGTACTTC.

This chain links TRBV27 with TRBJ2-5, with D possibly being TRBD2 (6 bases). Trimming shortened V by 3 bases and J by 2 bases, and 7 bases separated the two germline ends. The CDR3 is made up of 13 amino acids. The germline gives CDR1 MNHEY, CDR2 SMNVEV (reference sequence). The CDR3 region has the DNA TGTGCCAGCAGTTTGGGACTTCAAGAGACCCAGTACTTC. Translation gives CASSLGLQETQYF.

In DNA, the CDR3 is TGTGCCAGTAGTACAAGACAGGGGTCCAACTATGGCTACACCTTC. Translation: CASSTRQGSNYGYTF. The V call is TRBV19, the J call TRBJ1-2; 8 bases match TRBD1. The V gene end was trimmed by 4 bases and the J gene end by 2 bases; junction bases not matched to a gene: 6. The CDR3 loop spans 15 amino acids. The germline CDR1 and CDR2 sequences are LNHDA and SQIVND (reference sequence).

The chain has TRBV4-2 and TRBJ1-2; a weak D match, TRBD1 (6 bases). This CDR3 spans 14 amino acids. Trimming removed 4 bases at V and 4 bases at J, with 13 bases between. The germline gives CDR1 LGHNA, CDR2 YNFKEQ. CDR3: CASSPSRTAYGYTF. Written as DNA, the CDR3 is TGTGCCAGCAGCCCTTCCCGGACAGCCTATGGCTACACCTTC.

This clone was observed a single time. The rearrangement uses TRBV30 and TRBJ2-7; 9 positions agree with TRBD1. The V and J ends lost 1 base and 5 bases, in that order; junction bases with no gene match: 9. The CDR3 covers 15 residues. Looked up from germline, CDR1 is GTSNPN and CDR2 is SVGIG (reference sequence). The CDR3 nucleotides are TGTGCCTGGAGTGCCGGGGGACAGGGATACAACGAGCAGTACTTC. This codes for CAWSAGGQGYNEQYF.

J is TRBJ2-1 and V is TRBV7-3, with 10 bases lining up with TRBD2. This CDR3 comprises 16 residues. The germline V gene has CDR1 SGHTA and CDR2 FQGTGA. V shed 2 bases and J 8 bases; nucleotides not matched to a gene: 9. The CDR3: CASSLSLLAGDDEQFF. CDR3 DNA: TGTGCCAGCAGCTTATCTTTGCTAGCGGGAGATGATGAGCAGTTCTTC.

This chain joins TRBV20-1 and TRBJ2-7; tentative D call: TRBD1 (6 bases). CDR3 length equals 14 residues. Germline CDR1 DFQATT, CDR2 SNEGSKA (reference sequence). V lost 3 bases and J 3 bases, leaving 15 bases between the germline ends. CDR3 DNA: TGCAGTGCTAGTCCTCGGACAGTACTCTACGAGCAGTACTTC. It encodes CSASPRTVLYEQYF.

The chain has TRBV5-1 and TRBJ1-3; D not resolved. The V and J ends lost 0 bases and 0 bases respectively, with 7 bases between them. Germline assignment: CDR1 SGHRS and CDR2 YFSETQ. CDR3 length equals 15 residues. CDR3 protein: CASSLAAGSGNTIYF. The CDR3 region has the DNA TGCGCCAGCAGCTTGGCCGCGGGCTCTGGAAACACCATATATTTT.

The chain links TRBV19 to TRBJ2-7; TRBD2 matches 7 bases. J gave up 7 bases and V 6 bases, and 3 bases lay outside the gene matches. Germline lookup yields CDR1 LNHDA and CDR2 SQIVND (reference sequence). The CDR3 extends over 11 amino acids. The CDR3 is CASRSAGEQYF. DNA of the CDR3: TGTGCCAGTAGGTCAGCGGGGGAGCAGTACTTC.

V gene TRBV7-8 combines with J gene TRBJ2-7; the D is unclear. Germline-derived CDR1 and CDR2 are SGHVS and FQNEAQ. The CDR3 totals 15 residues. Trimming left V 5 bases short and J 3 bases short, with 17 bases between. The CDR3 region is CASSPMTSANYEQYF. CDR3 nucleotides: TGTGCCAGCAGCCCGATGACCTCAGCGAACTACGAGCAGTACTTC.

This chain joins TRBV5-4 and TRBJ2-3; 9 bases align to TRBD2. The length of the CDR3 is 15 residues. The V gene's germline CDR1 is SGHNT and CDR2 YYREEE (reference sequence). Trimming removed 2 bases from V and 5 bases from J; junction bases left unmatched: 6. The CDR3 is CASSFGRGGGDTQYF. In DNA, the CDR3 is TGTGCCAGCAGCTTTGGGCGGGGGGGTGGAGATACGCAGTATTTT. Variable domain in full (rest from reference TRBV5-4 and TRBJ2-3): ETGVTQSPTHLIKTRGQQVTLRCSSQSGHNTVSWYQQALGQGPQFIFQYYREEENGRGNFPPRFSGLQFPNYSSELNVNALELDDSALYLCASSFGRGGGDTQYFGPGTRLTVL.

The chain combines TRBV7-8 with TRBJ2-7; TRBD1 might be the D (5 bases). Germline V gene data show CDR1 as SGHVS and CDR2 as FQNEAQ. The CDR3 extends over 12 amino acids. V lost 1 base and J lost 9, with 10 bases in between. This CDR3 is CASSLGPGAQYF. In DNA form, the CDR3 reads TGTGCCAGCAGCTTAGGTCCTGGGGCGCAGTACTTC.

This clone turned up a few times. The J gene is TRBJ1-1, the V gene TRBV15; 10 positions match TRBD1. The trim removed 3 bases at V and 0 bases at J, leaving 7 bases unmatched. Germline assignment: CDR1 LNHNV and CDR2 YYDKDF (reference sequence). The CDR3 length is 17 residues. This CDR3 reads CATSRLDRGHMNTEAFF. The CDR3 nucleotides are TGTGCCACCAGCAGGCTCGACAGGGGGCACATGAACACTGAAGCTTTCTTT.

This sequence joins TRBV7-2 and TRBJ2-7; weak D call: TRBD2 (5 bases). CDR1 is SGHTA and CDR2 is FQGNSA in the germline V gene. Trimming took off 5 bases at V and 3 bases at J, with 8 bases between the two ends. The CDR3 runs to 12 residues. CDR3 loop: CASSIGGYEQYF. DNA of the CDR3: TGTGCCAGCAGCATAGGAGGCTACGAGCAGTACTTC.

The rearrangement joins TRBV19 to TRBJ1-1, with TRBD1 matching over 7 bases. The CDR3 extends over 14 amino acids. V lost 6 bases, J lost 0 bases, and 4 bases stayed unmatched. Germline V gene sequence: CDR1 LNHDA, CDR2 SQIVND (reference sequence). This CDR3 is CASRQTGMNTEAFF. CDR3 bases: TGTGCCAGTAGGCAGACAGGGATGAACACTGAAGCTTTCTTT.

The chain joins TRBV4-1 to TRBJ2-5, with a possible D match to TRBD2 (6 bases). Trimming removed 3 bases at V and 5 bases at J, with 13 bases between. Germline V gene lookup returns CDR1 MGHRA and CDR2 YSYEKL. CDR3 size: 14 residues. The CDR3 here is CASSQRWAGETQYF. In nucleotides, the CDR3 is TGCGCCAGCAGCCAGAGATGGGCGGGGGAGACCCAGTACTTC.

This clone showed up just once. The chain joins TRBV18 to TRBJ1-1; D remains unclear. The CDR3 consists of 14 residues. The V and J ends lost 1 base and 7 bases respectively, with 13 bases between them. CDR1 is KGHSH and CDR2 is LQKENI in the germline V gene. The CDR3 spells CASSPLPPPGEAFF. The CDR3 DNA reads as TGTGCCAGCTCACCACTTCCCCCCCCGGGTGAAGCTTTCTTT.

The chain links TRBV15 to TRBJ2-2, with 7 bases identical to TRBD2. This CDR3 comprises 16 residues. V shed 1 base and J 7 bases; nucleotides not matched to a gene: 9. Germline V CDR1 and CDR2: LNHNV, YYDKDF (reference sequence). Here the CDR3 DNA reads TGTGCCACCAGCAGAGGGAGTCGCGGGAGTGACGGGGAGCTGTTTTTT. Its protein product is CATSRGSRGSDGELFF.

A few counts support this clone. This sequence joins TRBV9 and TRBJ1-4; D possibly corresponds to TRBD1 (5 bases). Germline lookup yields CDR1 SGDLS and CDR2 YYNGEE. V lost 3 bases and J 5 bases, leaving 14 bases between the germline ends. CDR3 length: 15 amino acids. The CDR3 DNA follows: TGTGCCAGCAGCGCTACCGGGACTGACAATGAAAAACTGTTTTTT. Its protein product is CASSATGTDNEKLFF.

This clone occurred a few times. J is TRBJ2-7 and V is TRBV7-6, with TRBD2 identical over 11 bases. This CDR3 is built from 17 residues. The V segment lost 2 bases and the J segment 6 bases; nucleotides outside the gene matches: 12. CDR1 and CDR2 from the germline V gene are SGHVS and FNYEAQ. CDR3 bases: TGTGCCAGCAGCTTAAGGGCGACTAGCGGGACTACCTCCGAGCAGTACTTC. Translating it yields CASSLRATSGTTSEQYF.

In this sample, this clone turned up a few times. The V and J genes are TRBV19 and TRBJ1-6; 8 bases fit TRBD1. The CDR3 sequence is 13 residues long. With V trimmed by 5 bases and J by 10 bases, 4 bases remained unmatched. The germline CDR1 and CDR2 sequences are LNHDA and SQIVND (reference sequence). The CDR3 bases are TGTGCCAGTAGTCCCGACAGGGGATCACCCCTCCACTTT. Its protein is CASSPDRGSPLHF. The full variable domain, in which reference TRBV19 and TRBJ1-6 provide the parts outside the CDR3, is DGGITQSPKYLFRKEGQNVTLSCEQNLNHDAMYWYRQDPGQGLRLIYYSQIVNDFQKGDIAEGYSVSREKKESFPLTVTSAQKNPTAFYLCASSPDRGSPLHFGNGTRLTVT.

The gene calls are TRBV10-3 and TRBJ2-3; TRBD2 matches 11 bases. Trimming took 0 bases from V and 5 from J; bases not matched to a gene: 10. This CDR3 is 18 amino acids long. Germline V gene sequence: CDR1 ENHRY, CDR2 SYGVKD. The chain's CDR3 is CAISESTTSGTLRDTQYF. As DNA, the CDR3 is TGTGCCATCAGTGAGTCCACGACTAGCGGGACTTTACGAGATACGCAGTATTTT.

Concerning this clone: Since a far larger clone is one base different, this is likely a read error. This chain uses TRBV5-6 with TRBJ2-2; D is unresolved. From germline, CDR1 is SGHDT and CDR2 YYEEEE. CDR3 length equals 14 residues. V lost 0 bases and J lost 3, with 6 bases in between. The chain's CDR3 is CASSLGPYTGELFF. The DNA of the CDR3 is TGTGCCAGCAGCTTGGGGCCCTACACCGGGGAGCTGTTTTTT.

This clone has more than one count but fewer than ten. The V and J genes are TRBV6-5 and TRBJ2-1; 7 positions match TRBD1. Germline CDR1 MNHEY, CDR2 SVGAGI. This CDR3 region has 14 residues. V was clipped by 4 bases and J by 5 bases; unmatched bases: 5. The CDR3 coding sequence is TGTGCCAGCAGTTTCCGGGACAGAAACAATGAGCAGTTCTTC. This sequence encodes CASSFRDRNNEQFF.

The J gene is TRBJ1-1, the V gene TRBV28, with D perhaps TRBD1 (5 bases). The CDR3 totals 13 residues. Per the germline V gene, CDR1 is MDHEN and CDR2 is SYDVKM. Trimming took off 3 bases at V and 6 bases at J, with 11 bases between the two ends. DNA of the CDR3: TGTGCCAGCAGTTTTAGAGGAGGGGCTGAAGCTTTCTTT. Amino acids: CASSFRGGAEAFF.

This chain connects TRBV27 to TRBJ2-1; D perhaps matches TRBD1 (5 bases). Germline lookup yields CDR1 MNHEY and CDR2 SMNVEV (reference sequence). This CDR3 has 16 amino acids. Trimming removed 5 bases at V and 7 bases at J, with 21 bases between. This chain's CDR3 is CASSPSVGEIRNEQFF. The CDR3 DNA reads TGTGCCAGCAGTCCCTCTGTAGGGGAAATAAGGAATGAGCAGTTCTTC.

This chain connects TRBV24-1 to TRBJ2-1; TRBD2 matches at 8 bases. The CDR3 is 18 residues long. With V trimmed by 5 bases and J by 1 base, 12 bases remained unmatched. The V gene's germline CDR1 is KGHDR and CDR2 SFDVKD. CDR3 nucleotide sequence: TGTGCCACCAGTGGTAGGGGAGAAAGCGGGAGTTCCTACAATGAGCAGTTCTTC. Its protein is CATSGRGESGSSYNEQFF.

This chain links TRBV6-5 with TRBJ1-1; D might be TRBD1 (6 bases). Germline V gene data show CDR1 as MNHEY and CDR2 as SVGAGI. The V end lost 0 bases, the J end lost 0 bases, and 11 bases lay between the germline ends. This CDR3 spans 16 amino acids. The CDR3 DNA sequence: TGTGCCAGCAGTTACTCGGGGGCAGGGGTGAACACTGAAGCTTTCTTT. Its protein product is CASSYSGAGVNTEAFF.